This T cell receptor (beta chain) stems from a study of blood T cell repertoires in COVID-19. The data were produced by immunoSEQ multiplex PCR, yet TCRdb's version contains in-frame clones alone and is incomplete. The sample shows 150,000 to 200,000 clones, roughly four fifths of them seen only once. This CDR3 contains 15 residues. Germline CDR1 reads SGHVS; CDR2 reads FNYEAQ. Losses at the gene ends were 5 bases for V and 7 bases for J; bases not matched to a gene: 6. The specimen sequenced was peripheral blood. This sequence originates from a human donor in a cohort sampled during active COVID-19. The rearrangement links TRBV7-6 to TRBJ2-2; 11 positions agree with TRBD1. The DNA for the CDR3 is TGTGCCAGCAGCCCCGGGACAGGGGGAATCGGGGAGCTGTTTTTT. This translates into CASSPGTGGIGELFF.